This T cell receptor (beta chain) was documented in a study of T-cell reconstitution after alpha-beta-depleted transplantation in children. Study observations and caveats: Counts and diversity of T cells one year after transplant came mostly from newly produced T cells. Approximately two months post-transplant, alpha-beta T cells reportedly originated from several hundred expanded graft clones. There were some patients whose high TCRbeta diversity at day 60 came from surviving recipient T cells and thymic progenitors.

Of note for this clonotype: Its cognate antigen is unknown. Given a much more abundant clone one base away, this may be a read error.

Unique molecular identifiers were used in preparing the TCRbeta library. TCRdb re-called the PCR reads through MiXCR, storing one row per CDR3 protein. The repertoire includes tens of thousands of distinct CDR3 sequences, roughly 4.9% of them detected once, and approximately 20% sits in the top ten. The germline V gene has CDR1 DFQATT and CDR2 SNEGSKA (reference sequence). V lost 7 bases to trimming and J lost 4 bases, with 15 bases between them. The CDR3 consists of 13 residues. The specimen was PBMCs, mostly from graft donor cells, collected 180 days after TCRalphabeta/CD19-depleted stem cell transplant. The V gene is TRBV20-1, the J gene TRBJ2-3; a weak D match, TRBD1 (6 bases). This clonotype was obtained from a boy younger than two who had a stem cell transplant for acute myeloid leukemia, so the T cells may come from the graft donor. The CDR3 region has the DNA TGCAGTGTACAAACAGGGAACGCAGATACGCAGTATTTT. Translated, it gives CSVQTGNADTQYF.